Each of the 7 T cell receptor beta chains below was sequenced from the same sample in a study of blood T cell repertoires in COVID-19. Generated by immunoSEQ multiplex PCR, the TCRdb table keeps only in-frame clones and is missing some. This repertoire shows 120,000 or so clones, about 79% found once; its top ten account for 2.3%. Sequencing input: peripheral blood. The receptors originated from a man between 65 and 79 years old with acute or convalescent COVID-19.

This chain joins TRBV4-2 and TRBJ2-2; 8 nucleotides line up with TRBD1. Germline CDR1 LGHNA, CDR2 YNFKEQ. The CDR3 consists of 15 residues. The V gene end was trimmed by 0 bases and the J gene end by 6 bases; junction bases not matched to a gene: 3. The CDR3 loop reads CASSQETGGSGELFF. The DNA for the CDR3 is TGTGCCAGCAGCCAAGAAACAGGGGGATCCGGGGAGCTGTTTTTT.

This chain uses TRBV5-1 with TRBJ1-2; 9 nucleotides line up with TRBD1. Germline assignment: CDR1 SGHRS and CDR2 YFSETQ. The V gene end was trimmed by 2 bases and the J gene end by 5 bases; junction bases not matched to a gene: 7. The CDR3 runs 15 residues. The CDR3 is CASSLDTGGAYGYTF. The CDR3 coding sequence is TGCGCCAGCAGCTTAGACACAGGGGGCGCATATGGCTACACCTTC. Looking up the rest from reference TRBV5-1 and TRBJ1-2 gives the full variable domain: KAGVTQTPRYLIKTRGQQVTLSCSPISGHRSVSWYQQTPGQGLQFLFEYFSETQRNKGNFPGRFSGRQFSNSRSEMNVSTLELGDSALYLCASSLDTGGAYGYTFGSGTRLTVV.

The J gene is TRBJ1-6, the V gene TRBV5-4, with a weak D call TRBD1 (6 bases). CDR3 length: 17 residues. Per germline, CDR1 SGHNT and CDR2 YYREEE (reference sequence). V gave up 3 bases and J gave up 8 bases, with 21 bases separating them. The chain's CDR3 is CASSSPVGGPRDSPLHF. DNA for the CDR3: TGTGCCAGCAGCTCCCCCGTCGGGGGGCCGAGGGATTCACCCCTCCACTTT.

V and J are TRBV6-6 and TRBJ1-3, with D unresolved. The V gene's germline CDR1 is MNHNY and CDR2 SVGAGI (reference sequence). The CDR3 is made up of 13 amino acids. Between the trimmed V and J ends, which lost 7 bases and 4 bases, there was a span of 11 bases. CDR3 in DNA: TGTGCCAGCACCTATGAACCCGGAAACACCATATATTTT. Residues: CASTYEPGNTIYF.

This sequence joins TRBV6-1 and TRBJ1-5; 7 bases are shared with TRBD1. CDR3 length: 17 residues. The junction had 12 bases not matched to a gene; V was cut back by 4 bases and J by 3 bases. Germline values: CDR1 MNHNS, CDR2 SASEGT. As DNA, the CDR3 is TGTGCCAGCAGTGTGGAGAGGGGGCCTAGGTTCAATCAGCCCCAGCATTTT. Protein product: CASSVERGPRFNQPQHF.

The gene calls are TRBV7-2 and TRBJ2-5; 9 positions match TRBD2. With V trimmed by 6 bases and J by 3 bases, 5 bases remained unmatched. CDR1 and CDR2 from the germline V gene are SGHTA and FQGNSA. This CDR3 has 14 residues. CDR3 sequence (DNA): TGTGCCAGCAGGCGCGGGGGGGCCGAAGAGACCCAGTACTTC. Protein product: CASRRGGAEETQYF.

The chain has TRBV3-1 (or the pseudogene TRBV3-2) and TRBJ1-1, with TRBD1 identical over 9 bases. In germline, CDR1 is LGHDT, CDR2 YNNKEL (reference sequence). The CDR3 covers 17 residues. Germline trimming cut 2 bases from V and 3 bases from J; bases unmatched to any gene: 10. CDR3 DNA sequence: TGTGCCAGCAGCCAAAGAATGGGACAGGGAGCGCACACTGAAGCTTTCTTT. This codes for CASSQRMGQGAHTEAFF.